Listed below are T cell receptor beta chains from one sample, sequenced in a study of CD8 T cells in Susac syndrome. TCRdb passed the immunoSEQ multiplex PCR reads through MiXCR, listing each CDR3 protein once. The table lists 150,000 to 160,000 distinct CDR3 sequences, nearly 97% of them singletons. The sequenced material came from CD8+ T cells from PBMCs. These receptors came from a human donor with multiple sclerosis. CDR3s include the opening cysteine and the closing phenylalanine or tryptophan. D genes are given only for firm matches. The listing skips clone size in some rows; elsewhere it reads once, few, many or a size class.

D gene: TRBD1
V gene: TRBV30
J gene: TRBJ2-3
clone size: .
CDR3 protein: CAWGPGDRSDTQYF
CDR3 DNA: TGTGCCTGGGGTCCTGGGGACAGATCAGATACGCAGTATTTT

D gene: .
V gene: TRBV29-1
J gene: TRBJ2-7
clone size: .
CDR3 protein: CSVDTTVSYEQYF
CDR3 DNA: TGCAGCGTTGATACAACAGTCTCCTACGAGCAGTACTTC

D gene: .
V gene: TRBV6-1
J gene: TRBJ2-7
clone size: .
CDR3 protein: CASRLREPYEQYF
CDR3 DNA: TGTGCCAGCAGATTGAGGGAGCCCTACGAGCAGTACTTC

D gene: TRBD2
V gene: TRBV29-1
J gene: TRBJ2-5
clone size: .
CDR3 protein: CSVDFRGGAGETQYF
CDR3 DNA: TGCAGCGTTGACTTTCGCGGGGGGGCCGGGGAGACCCAGTACTTC

D gene: TRBD1
V gene: TRBV18
J gene: TRBJ1-6
clone size: .
CDR3 protein: CASSPVRTGWDSPLHF
CDR3 DNA: TGTGCCAGCTCACCGGTGAGGACAGGGTGGGATTCACCCCTCCACTTT

D gene: .
V gene: TRBV10-3
J gene: TRBJ1-2
clone size: .
CDR3 protein: CAISESLRPSNYGYTF
CDR3 DNA: TGTGCCATCAGTGAGTCGCTTAGGCCGTCTAACTATGGCTACACCTTC

D gene: .
V gene: TRBV20-1
J gene: TRBJ2-1
clone size: .
CDR3 protein: CSASHGRTTYNEQFF
CDR3 DNA: TGCAGTGCTAGTCACGGACGGACGACCTACAATGAGCAGTTCTTC

D gene: TRBD1
V gene: TRBV12-3/TRBV12-4
J gene: TRBJ1-2
clone size: .
CDR3 protein: CASSVQTGGYGYTF
CDR3 DNA: TGTGCCAGCAGTGTCCAGACAGGGGGGTACGGCTACACCTTC

D gene: .
V gene: TRBV30
J gene: TRBJ2-4
clone size: once
CDR3 protein: CAWRTDPTRDIQYF
CDR3 DNA: TGTGCCTGGAGGACGGACCCAACTCGTGACATTCAGTACTTC

D gene: .
V gene: TRBV3-1
J gene: TRBJ1-1
clone size: .
CDR3 protein: CASSHGLNTEAFF
CDR3 DNA: TGTGCCAGCAGCCATGGTCTGAACACTGAAGCTTTCTTT

D gene: TRBD1
V gene: TRBV27
J gene: TRBJ2-7
clone size: .
CDR3 protein: CASRGVTGSSYEQYF
CDR3 DNA: TGTGCCAGCCGAGGGGTGACAGGGAGCTCCTACGAGCAGTACTTC

D gene: TRBD2
V gene: TRBV19
J gene: TRBJ2-2
clone size: .
CDR3 protein: CASSTLGSGVSMELFF
CDR3 DNA: TGTGCCAGTAGTACCCTCGGCAGCGGGGTGTCCATGGAGCTGTTTTTT

D gene: .
V gene: TRBV30
J gene: TRBJ2-1
clone size: .
CDR3 protein: CAWSEGGGSEQFF
CDR3 DNA: TGTGCCTGGAGTGAAGGAGGGGGCAGTGAGCAGTTCTTC

D gene: TRBD1
V gene: TRBV3-1
J gene: TRBJ2-5
clone size: .
CDR3 protein: CASSQEVPGTVYQETQYF
CDR3 DNA: TGTGCCAGCAGCCAAGAAGTACCCGGGACAGTCTACCAAGAGACCCAGTACTTC

D gene: TRBD2
V gene: TRBV6-2/TRBV6-3
J gene: TRBJ2-5
clone size: .
CDR3 protein: CATDGTPGGVYQETQYF
CDR3 DNA: TGTGCCACCGATGGGACCCCTGGGGGGGTGTACCAAGAGACCCAGTACTTC

D gene: TRBD1
V gene: TRBV29-1
J gene: TRBJ1-2
clone size: once
CDR3 protein: CSSLSMGTGGNYGYTF
CDR3 DNA: TGCAGCTCACTCTCAATGGGGACAGGAGGTAACTATGGCTACACCTTC

D gene: .
V gene: TRBV29-1
J gene: TRBJ1-1
clone size: once
CDR3 protein: CSVESWGAFF
CDR3 DNA: TGCAGCGTTGAGAGTTGGGGGGCTTTCTTT

D gene: .
V gene: TRBV11-1
J gene: TRBJ2-7
clone size: few
CDR3 protein: CASSLTMEAYEQYF
CDR3 DNA: TGTGCCAGCAGCTTAACGATGGAGGCCTACGAGCAGTACTTC

D gene: TRBD2
V gene: TRBV7-9
J gene: TRBJ2-1
clone size: .
CDR3 protein: CASTGKVSGGYNEQFF
CDR3 DNA: TGTGCCAGCACCGGAAAGGTCAGCGGGGGTTACAATGAGCAGTTCTTC

D gene: TRBD1
V gene: TRBV6-2/TRBV6-3
J gene: TRBJ2-7
clone size: .
CDR3 protein: CASSRHDRAYEQYF
CDR3 DNA: TGTGCCAGCAGCCGCCACGACAGGGCCTACGAGCAGTACTTC

D gene: .
V gene: TRBV14
J gene: TRBJ1-5
clone size: .
CDR3 protein: CATLRGGSQPQHF
CDR3 DNA: TGTGCCACCCTACGGGGGGGAAGCCAGCCCCAGCATTTT

D gene: .
V gene: TRBV4-1
J gene: TRBJ1-1
clone size: .
CDR3 protein: CASSLYSGFEAFF
CDR3 DNA: TGCGCCAGCAGCTTATATTCGGGGTTCGAAGCTTTCTTT

D gene: .
V gene: TRBV7-3
J gene: TRBJ1-6
clone size: once
CDR3 protein: CASSFHKSLHF
CDR3 DNA: TGTGCCAGCAGCTTTCACAAATCCCTCCACTTT

D gene: .
V gene: TRBV30
J gene: TRBJ1-1
clone size: .
CDR3 protein: CAGIDTEAFF
CDR3 DNA: TGTGCCGGGATCGACACTGAAGCTTTCTTT

D gene: .
V gene: TRBV2
J gene: TRBJ2-1
clone size: once
CDR3 protein: CASSTLQGRYNEQFF
CDR3 DNA: TGTGCCAGCAGTACCCTTCAGGGTCGCTACAATGAGCAGTTCTTC

D gene: .
V gene: TRBV9
J gene: TRBJ2-2
clone size: .
CDR3 protein: CASSESSNGELFF
CDR3 DNA: TGTGCCAGCTCGGAGTCATCCAACGGGGAGCTGTTTTTT

D gene: .
V gene: TRBV7-9
J gene: TRBJ1-1
clone size: .
CDR3 protein: CASSAGPGFLNTEAFF
CDR3 DNA: TGTGCCAGCAGCGCAGGGCCGGGTTTCTTGAACACTGAAGCTTTCTTT

D gene: TRBD1
V gene: TRBV2
J gene: TRBJ2-7
clone size: .
CDR3 protein: CASSEGQGVYEQYF
CDR3 DNA: TGTGCCAGCAGTGAAGGGCAGGGGGTCTACGAGCAGTACTTC

D gene: .
V gene: TRBV6-5
J gene: TRBJ1-1
clone size: .
CDR3 protein: CASSYRFMNTEAFF
CDR3 DNA: TGTGCCAGCAGTTACAGGTTCATGAACACTGAAGCTTTCTTT

D gene: TRBD1
V gene: TRBV29-1
J gene: TRBJ1-1
clone size: .
CDR3 protein: CSHDRALSEAFF
CDR3 DNA: TGCAGCCACGACAGGGCCTTATCAGAAGCTTTCTTT

D gene: TRBD1
V gene: TRBV7-9
J gene: TRBJ2-2
clone size: .
CDR3 protein: CASSLGWTGLAGELFF
CDR3 DNA: TGTGCCAGCAGCTTAGGGTGGACAGGGCTCGCCGGGGAGCTGTTTTTT